This T cell receptor (beta chain) was sequenced during a study of blood T cell repertoires in COVID-19. Profiling relied on immunoSEQ multiplex PCR, and the TCRdb table lists in-frame clones only, not all of them. The table records 110,000 to 150,000 clones, approximately 80% of them present only once. Trimming cost V 2 bases and J 3 bases, with 11 bases left between them. This CDR3 is built from 15 residues. Per the germline V gene, CDR1 is KGHSH and CDR2 is LQKENI. The specimen was peripheral blood. The chain has TRBV18 and TRBJ2-1, with D hard to call. The sequence was collected from a human donor in a cohort sampled during active COVID-19. CDR3 loop: CASSPESQLYNEQFF. CDR3 DNA sequence: TGTGCCAGCTCACCAGAGTCACAGCTCTACAATGAGCAGTTCTTC.